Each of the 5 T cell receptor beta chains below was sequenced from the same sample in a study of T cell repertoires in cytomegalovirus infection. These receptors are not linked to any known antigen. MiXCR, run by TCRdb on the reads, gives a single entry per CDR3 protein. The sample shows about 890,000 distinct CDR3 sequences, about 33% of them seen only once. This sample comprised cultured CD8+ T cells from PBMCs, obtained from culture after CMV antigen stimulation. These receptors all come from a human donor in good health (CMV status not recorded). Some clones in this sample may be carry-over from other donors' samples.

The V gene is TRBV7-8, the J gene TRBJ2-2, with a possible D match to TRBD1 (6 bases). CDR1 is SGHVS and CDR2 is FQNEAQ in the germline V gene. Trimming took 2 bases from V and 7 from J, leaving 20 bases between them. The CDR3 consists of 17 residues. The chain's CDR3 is CASSLPGDQTGLGELFF. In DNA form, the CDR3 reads TGTGCCAGCAGCTTACCAGGGGACCAAACCGGCCTCGGGGAGCTGTTTTTT.

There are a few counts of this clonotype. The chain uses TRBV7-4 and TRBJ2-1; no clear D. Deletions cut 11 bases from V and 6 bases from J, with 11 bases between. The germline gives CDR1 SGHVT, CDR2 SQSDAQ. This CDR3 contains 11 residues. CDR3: CALKIPNEQFF. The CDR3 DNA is TGTGCCTTAAAGATTCCCAATGAGCAGTTCTTC.

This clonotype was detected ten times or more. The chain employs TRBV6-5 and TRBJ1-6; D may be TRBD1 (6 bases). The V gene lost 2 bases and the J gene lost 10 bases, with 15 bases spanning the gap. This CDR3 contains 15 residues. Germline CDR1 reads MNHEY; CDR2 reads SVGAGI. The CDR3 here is CASSYQGRVWSPLHF. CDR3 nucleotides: TGTGCCAGCAGTTACCAGGGGCGGGTTTGGTCACCCCTCCACTTT.

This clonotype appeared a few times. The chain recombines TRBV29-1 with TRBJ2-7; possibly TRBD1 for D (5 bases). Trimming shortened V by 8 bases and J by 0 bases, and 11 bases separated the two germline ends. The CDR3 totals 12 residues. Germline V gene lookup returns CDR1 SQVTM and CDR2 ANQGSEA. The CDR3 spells CSPQTDSYEQYV. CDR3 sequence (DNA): TGCAGCCCGCAGACAGACTCCTACGAGCAGTACGTC.

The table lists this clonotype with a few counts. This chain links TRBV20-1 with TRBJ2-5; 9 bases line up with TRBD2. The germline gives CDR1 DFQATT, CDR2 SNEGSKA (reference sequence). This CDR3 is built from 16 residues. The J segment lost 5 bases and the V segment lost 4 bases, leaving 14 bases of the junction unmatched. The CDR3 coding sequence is TGCAGTGCTACACTCTTATGGGCTAGCGGGGTTGAGACCCAGTACTTC. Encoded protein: CSATLLWASGVETQYF.